This T cell receptor beta chain was identified during a study of CD8 T cells in ankylosing spondylitis. The CDR3 has 16 amino acids. The J segment lost 6 bases and the V segment lost 4 bases, leaving 14 bases of the junction unmatched. Germline V gene sequence: CDR1 SGHTA, CDR2 FQGNSA. General study results and limits: Under 10 highly homologous variants formed a TCR beta motif that appeared characteristic of ankylosing spondylitis blood. Some motif variants had been reported before (in reactive arthritis synovial fluid and blood). Disease-associated clonotypes exhibited CD8+ identity and were relatively infrequent in peripheral blood.

In its sample, this clonotype was seen a few times. Its antigen is not known. Quantitative barcoded 5'-RACE was used to prepare TCR beta libraries. TCRdb called the 5' RACE reads again in MiXCR, with one record for every CDR3 protein. The top ten clones hold about 0.49% of a sample with some 840,000 distinct CDR3 sequences, roughly 12% of them seen once. Sequences were obtained from blood, either unsorted or a sorted T cell fraction (not recorded which). The chain uses TRBV7-2 and TRBJ2-5; TRBD2 agrees at 7 bases. This receptor was identified in a male donor with ankylosing spondylitis. CDR3 DNA sequence: TGTGCCAGCAGCTCAAGGGGCGGGGGTGACATGAAGACCCAGTACTTC. This codes for CASSSRGGGDMKTQYF.